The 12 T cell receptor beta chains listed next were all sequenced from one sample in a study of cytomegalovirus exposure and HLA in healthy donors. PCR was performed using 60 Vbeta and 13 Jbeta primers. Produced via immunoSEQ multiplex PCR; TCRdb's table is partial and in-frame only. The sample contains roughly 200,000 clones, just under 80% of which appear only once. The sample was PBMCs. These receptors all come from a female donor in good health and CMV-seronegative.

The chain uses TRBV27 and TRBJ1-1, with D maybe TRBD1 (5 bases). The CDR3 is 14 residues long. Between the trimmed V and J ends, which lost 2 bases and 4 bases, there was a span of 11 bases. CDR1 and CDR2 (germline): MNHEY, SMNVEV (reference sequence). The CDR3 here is CASSLAGRITEAFF. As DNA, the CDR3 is TGTGCCAGCAGTTTAGCAGGGAGGATCACTGAAGCTTTCTTT.

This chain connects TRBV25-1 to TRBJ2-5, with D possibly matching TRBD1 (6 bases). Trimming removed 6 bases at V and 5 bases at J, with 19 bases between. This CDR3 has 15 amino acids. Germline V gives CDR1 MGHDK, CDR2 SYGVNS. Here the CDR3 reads CASRNSWGHWETQYF. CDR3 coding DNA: TGTGCCAGCAGAAATAGCTGGGGGCACTGGGAGACCCAGTACTTC.

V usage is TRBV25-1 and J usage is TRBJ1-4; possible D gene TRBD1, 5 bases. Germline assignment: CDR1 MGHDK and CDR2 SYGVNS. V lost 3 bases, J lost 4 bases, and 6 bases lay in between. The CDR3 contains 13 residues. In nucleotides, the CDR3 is TGTGCCAGCAGTGATCAGGGTAATGAAAAACTGTTTTTT. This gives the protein CASSDQGNEKLFF.

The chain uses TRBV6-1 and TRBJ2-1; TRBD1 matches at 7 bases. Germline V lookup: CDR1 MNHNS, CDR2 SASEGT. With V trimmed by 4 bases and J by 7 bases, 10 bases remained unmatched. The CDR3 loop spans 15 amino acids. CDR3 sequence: CASSVRQGQINEQFF. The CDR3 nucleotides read TGTGCCAGCAGTGTTCGACAGGGCCAGATAAATGAGCAGTTCTTC.

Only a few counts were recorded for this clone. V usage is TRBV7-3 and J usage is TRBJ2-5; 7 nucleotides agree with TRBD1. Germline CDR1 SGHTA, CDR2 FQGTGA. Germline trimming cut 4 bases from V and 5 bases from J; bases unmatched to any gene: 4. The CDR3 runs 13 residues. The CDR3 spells CASSSKQGETQYF. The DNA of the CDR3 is TGTGCCAGCAGCTCAAAACAGGGGGAGACCCAGTACTTC. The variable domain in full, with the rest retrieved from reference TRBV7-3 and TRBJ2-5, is GAGVSQTPSNKVTEKGKYVELRCDPISGHTALYWYRQSLGQGPEFLIYFQGTGAADDSGLPNDRFFAVRPEGSVSTLKIQRTERGDSAVYLCASSSKQGETQYFGPGTRLLVL.

Here the CDR3 reads CSVARQGGEAFF. In nucleotides, the CDR3 is TGCAGCGTTGCTAGACAGGGCGGTGAAGCTTTCTTT. The chain has TRBV29-1 and TRBJ1-1, with 7 positions matching TRBD1. The CDR3 spans 12 residues. The J segment lost 7 bases and the V segment lost 4 bases, leaving 6 bases of the junction unmatched. The germline CDR1 and CDR2 sequences are SQVTM and ANQGSEA.

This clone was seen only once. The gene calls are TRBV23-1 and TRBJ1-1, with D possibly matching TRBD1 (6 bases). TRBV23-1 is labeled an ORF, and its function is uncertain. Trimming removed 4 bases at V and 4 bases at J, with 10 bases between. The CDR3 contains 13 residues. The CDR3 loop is CASSRQGCTEAFF. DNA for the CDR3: TGCGCCAGCAGTCGTCAGGGGTGCACTGAAGCTTTCTTT.

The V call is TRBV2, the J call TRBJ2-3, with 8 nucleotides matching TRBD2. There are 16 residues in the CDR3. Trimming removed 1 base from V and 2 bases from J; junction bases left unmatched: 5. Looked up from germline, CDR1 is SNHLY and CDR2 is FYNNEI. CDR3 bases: TGTGCCAGCAGTGAAGTTATCGGGGGGGTCACAGATACGCAGTATTTT. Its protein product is CASSEVIGGVTDTQYF.

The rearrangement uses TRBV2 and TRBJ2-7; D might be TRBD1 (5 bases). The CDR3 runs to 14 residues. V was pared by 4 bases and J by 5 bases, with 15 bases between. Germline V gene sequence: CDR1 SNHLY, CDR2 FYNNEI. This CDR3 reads CASSVQGLSHEQYF. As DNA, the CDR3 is TGTGCCAGCAGTGTGCAGGGTCTTTCCCACGAGCAGTACTTC.

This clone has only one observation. The CDR3 is CASSYSGVNKGYTF. The CDR3 DNA follows: TGTGCCAGCAGTTACTCCGGGGTCAATAAGGGCTACACCTTC. This chain joins TRBV6-5 and TRBJ1-2; no firm D call. The CDR3 length is 14 residues. Germline CDR1 MNHEY, CDR2 SVGAGI. V was cut by 0 bases and J by 8 bases, with 13 bases left in between.

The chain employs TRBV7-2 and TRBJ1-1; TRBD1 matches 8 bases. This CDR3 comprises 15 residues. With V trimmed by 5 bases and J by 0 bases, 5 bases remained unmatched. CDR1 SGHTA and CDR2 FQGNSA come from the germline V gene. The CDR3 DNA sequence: TGTGCCAGCAGCCTCCGGACAGGGATGAACACTGAAGCTTTCTTT. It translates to CASSLRTGMNTEAFF.

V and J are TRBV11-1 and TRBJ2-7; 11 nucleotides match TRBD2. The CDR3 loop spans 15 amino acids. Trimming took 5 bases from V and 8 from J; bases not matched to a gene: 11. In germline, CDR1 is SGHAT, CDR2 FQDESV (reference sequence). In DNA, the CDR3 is TGTGCCAGCAGCGACCCTGGACTAGCGGGTTCGAAGCAGTACTTC. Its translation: CASSDPGLAGSKQYF. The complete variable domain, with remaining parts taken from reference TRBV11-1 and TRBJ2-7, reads EAEVAQSPRYKITEKSQAVAFWCDPISGHATLYWYRQILGQGPELLVQFQDESVVDDSQLPKDRFSAERLKGVDSTLKIQPAELGDSAMYLCASSDPGLAGSKQYFGPGTRLTVT.